The sequence of this T cell receptor (beta chain) was determined in a study of T cell responses to AZD1222 COVID-19 vaccine. This clone turned up a few times. Libraries were prepared by immunoSEQ multiplex PCR; TCRdb keeps only in-frame clonotypes and omits some of them. The table includes some 150,000 clones, roughly nine tenths detected once. This CDR3 region has 16 residues. Unmatched junction bases numbered 10, after V lost 4 bases and J lost 6 bases. CDR1 and CDR2 (germline): SGHNT, YYREEE (reference sequence). The chain combines TRBV5-4 with TRBJ1-1; 12 positions match TRBD1. The sequencing here drew on peripheral blood, taken after recovery from COVID-19. This receptor was identified in an adult who had recovered from COVID-19. CDR3 nucleotide sequence: TGTGCCAGCAGCCTACCCGGGACAGGGGGCAATCCTGAAGCTTTCTTT. Amino acid sequence: CASSLPGTGGNPEAFF.